These 22 T cell receptor beta chains originate from one sample sequenced in a study of blood T cell repertoires in COVID-19. Method: immunoSEQ multiplex PCR; TCRdb's copy keeps in-frame clones and lacks some. The data hold some 76,000 clones, with around nine tenths observed a single time. Material: peripheral blood. These receptors were taken from a man aged 60-69 years with acute or convalescent COVID-19.

V gene TRBV5-1 combines with J gene TRBJ2-1; no definite D call. V lost 1 base and J 0 bases, leaving 8 bases between the germline ends. The length of the CDR3 is 15 residues. The germline V gene has CDR1 SGHRS and CDR2 YFSETQ. CDR3 region: CASSLTPSSYNEQFF. DNA for the CDR3: TGCGCCAGCAGCTTGACACCCAGCTCCTACAATGAGCAGTTCTTC.

The chain employs TRBV12-3 or TRBV12-4 and TRBJ2-1; the D gene is possibly TRBD1 (7 bases). This CDR3 comprises 11 residues. The V end was cut by 7 bases, the J end by 13 bases, with 14 bases between. As DNA, the CDR3 is TGTGCCAGCAATGGAGGGGGCGATCAGTTCTTC. Its protein product is CASNGGGDQFF.

The chain uses TRBV11-2 and TRBJ2-2; D might be TRBD1 (5 bases). In germline, CDR1 is SGHAT, CDR2 FQNNGV. The V end was cut by 4 bases, the J end by 2 bases, with 8 bases between. This CDR3 contains 14 residues. In DNA, the CDR3 is TGTGCCAGCAGCTCGACAGTTAACACCGGGGAGCTGTTTTTT. This sequence encodes CASSSTVNTGELFF.

The V and J genes are TRBV30 and TRBJ2-7; 8 nucleotides match TRBD1. Germline CDR1 and CDR2: GTSNPN and SVGIG (reference sequence). Germline trimming cut 3 bases from V and 6 bases from J; bases unmatched to any gene: 7. There are 13 residues in the CDR3. The CDR3 loop reads CAWSSDRVGEQYF. As DNA, the CDR3 is TGTGCCTGGAGCTCGGACAGGGTTGGCGAGCAGTACTTC.

V gene TRBV5-4 combines with J gene TRBJ1-5; 9 bases are shared with TRBD1. CDR1 and CDR2 (germline): SGHNT, YYREEE (reference sequence). This CDR3 region has 14 residues. J lost 4 bases, V lost 4 bases, and 3 bases had no gene match. CDR3 loop: CASSVGQGNQPQHF. For the CDR3, the DNA is TGTGCCAGCAGCGTCGGACAGGGGAATCAGCCCCAGCATTTT.

Written as DNA, the CDR3 is TGTGCCTGGAGTGTTCTGGTTACATCGAACACTGAAGCTTTCTTT. Protein sequence: CAWSVLVTSNTEAFF. This chain joins TRBV30 and TRBJ1-1, with no clear D. V dropped 0 bases and J dropped 1 base, with 12 bases sitting between them. The CDR3 is made up of 15 amino acids. Germline V gives CDR1 GTSNPN, CDR2 SVGIG (reference sequence).

J is TRBJ2-6 and V is TRBV7-3; 10 bases map to TRBD1. The germline CDR1 and CDR2 sequences are SGHTA and FQGTGA. The CDR3 runs 17 residues. V dropped 7 bases and J dropped 4; count of bases not matched to a gene: 10. The CDR3 bases are TGTGCCAGCAACGCCGGGACAGGGGTTGGCGGGGCCAACGTCCTGACTTTC. This encodes CASNAGTGVGGANVLTF.

This rearrangement joins TRBV24-1 to TRBJ2-7, with 8 bases that match TRBD2. This CDR3 contains 15 residues. The V gene's germline CDR1 is KGHDR and CDR2 SFDVKD. The junction had 5 bases not matched to a gene; V was cut back by 2 bases and J by 3 bases. Here the CDR3 DNA reads TGTGCCACCAGTGATTCGTCGGGGGGGCGCTACGAGCAGTACTTC. This sequence encodes CATSDSSGGRYEQYF.

A single count supports this clone. This CDR3 reads CSVGGERGNEKLFF. The DNA of the CDR3 is TGCAGCGTAGGCGGGGAACGCGGTAATGAAAAACTGTTTTTT. The chain combines TRBV29-1 with TRBJ1-4; D remains ambiguous. The germline CDR1 and CDR2 sequences are SQVTM and ANQGSEA. The CDR3 totals 14 residues. The V and J ends lost 6 bases and 4 bases respectively, with 15 bases between them. The variable domain in full, completed from reference TRBV29-1 and TRBJ1-4, reads SAVISQKPSRDICQRGTSLTIQCQVDSQVTMMFWYRQQPGQSLTLIATANQGSEATYESGFVIDKFPISRPNLTFSTLTVSNMSPEDSSIYLCSVGGERGNEKLFFGSGTQLSVL.

The gene calls are TRBV5-4 and TRBJ2-1, with TRBD1 identical over 12 bases. Germline V gives CDR1 SGHNT, CDR2 YYREEE (reference sequence). The CDR3 has 15 amino acids. Unmatched junction bases numbered 2, after V lost 0 bases and J lost 7 bases. The CDR3 region is CASSLGDRGPNEQFF. The CDR3, as DNA: TGTGCCAGCAGCTTGGGGGACAGGGGGCCGAATGAGCAGTTCTTC.

This clone showed up just a few times. V is TRBV9 and J is TRBJ2-6, with D possibly TRBD1 on 5 matching bases. The V and J ends lost 3 bases and 2 bases respectively, with 15 bases between them. Germline CDR1 SGDLS, CDR2 YYNGEE. This CDR3 comprises 17 residues. CDR3: CASSAIPRAAGANVLTF. The CDR3 bases are TGTGCCAGCAGCGCCATCCCCAGGGCGGCTGGGGCCAACGTCCTGACTTTC.

The chain combines TRBV6-1 with TRBJ1-6; 7 nucleotides line up with TRBD1. The CDR3 is 14 amino acids. J gave up 13 bases and V 3 bases, and 9 bases lay outside the gene matches. Germline assignment: CDR1 MNHNS and CDR2 SASEGT. The CDR3 region has the DNA TGTGCCAGCAGTGACGCAGGGGGAGAAGATCCCCTCCACTTT. It translates to CASSDAGGEDPLHF.

The chain joins TRBV5-4 to TRBJ2-7; D remains ambiguous. The CDR3 totals 13 residues. Trimming cost V 0 bases and J 6 bases, with 10 bases left between them. Germline-derived CDR1 and CDR2 are SGHNT and YYREEE (reference sequence). CDR3 protein: CASSLVADGEQYF. Here the CDR3 DNA reads TGTGCCAGCAGCTTGGTGGCAGATGGCGAGCAGTACTTC.

The V and J genes are TRBV12-5 and TRBJ1-3; D gene uncertain. CDR1 is LGHNT and CDR2 is FRNRAP in the germline V gene. The CDR3 contains 15 residues. Trimming left V 1 base short and J 0 bases short, with 7 bases between. The CDR3 bases are TGTGCTAGTGGTTTGGAACAGCTCTCTGGAAACACCATATATTTT. It codes for CASGLEQLSGNTIYF.

This sequence joins TRBV19 and TRBJ2-7; D uncertain. Deletions cut 2 bases from V and 7 bases from J, with 12 bases between. Looked up from germline, CDR1 is LNHDA and CDR2 is SQIVND (reference sequence). The CDR3 runs 13 residues. The CDR3 coding sequence is TGTGCCAGTAGTATATTACTCTTGAGGGAGCAGTACTTC. The encoded protein is CASSILLLREQYF.

The gene calls are TRBV29-1 and TRBJ2-2, with 7 bases fitting TRBD2. This CDR3 region has 15 residues. V gave up 6 bases and J gave up 3 bases; unmatched junction bases: 10. Germline V gene sequence: CDR1 SQVTM, CDR2 ANQGSEA. For the CDR3, the DNA is TGCAGCGTCACCGGAGGCGGGGGTTACACCGGGGAGCTGTTTTTT. Residues: CSVTGGGGYTGELFF.

This clone has a single count. The chain links TRBV6-1 to TRBJ2-1; D gene uncertain. Germline V gene data show CDR1 as MNHNS and CDR2 as SASEGT. With 3 bases removed from V and 2 bases from J, the gap between germline ends came to 11 bases. The CDR3 length is 15 residues. DNA of the CDR3: TGTGCCAGCAGTGAGGGTGGGCGCGCCTACAATGAGCAGTTCTTC. Amino acids: CASSEGGRAYNEQFF.

The chain recombines TRBV19 with TRBJ2-4, with D perhaps matching TRBD1 (7 bases). V shed 5 bases and J shed 1 base, with 24 bases lying between them. CDR3 length equals 19 residues. Germline assignment: CDR1 LNHDA and CDR2 SQIVND (reference sequence). CDR3 nucleotide sequence: TGTGCCAGTAGTCCCAGGGGGGCTAAAGGGCTGGTTGCCAAAAACATTCAGTACTTC. The encoded protein is CASSPRGAKGLVAKNIQYF. The full variable domain, with the rest looked up from reference TRBV19 and TRBJ2-4, is DGGITQSPKYLFRKEGQNVTLSCEQNLNHDAMYWYRQDPGQGLRLIYYSQIVNDFQKGDIAEGYSVSREKKESFPLTVTSAQKNPTAFYLCASSPRGAKGLVAKNIQYFGAGTRLSVL.

The gene calls are TRBV4-1 and TRBJ2-3; D is possibly TRBD2 (6 bases). This CDR3 spans 15 amino acids. V was cut by 3 bases and J by 4 bases, with 14 bases left in between. The germline V gene encodes CDR1 MGHRA and CDR2 YSYEKL. The CDR3 protein is CASSQEWGRPDTQYF. CDR3 nucleotides: TGCGCCAGCAGCCAGGAATGGGGGAGGCCAGATACGCAGTATTTT.

V gene TRBV9 combines with J gene TRBJ1-2; D not resolved. Germline CDR1 and CDR2: SGDLS and YYNGEE. This CDR3 has 12 amino acids. Trimming cost V 6 bases and J 1 base, with 7 bases left between them. Here the CDR3 DNA reads TGTGCCAGCATAGAATTTAACTATGGCTACACCTTC. Its translation is CASIEFNYGYTF.

This chain uses TRBV5-1 with TRBJ2-4, with TRBD2 as a possible D gene (6 bases). The CDR3 spans 15 residues. Germline V gene lookup returns CDR1 SGHRS and CDR2 YFSETQ. V was shortened by 0 bases and J by 7 bases, with 14 bases between the two germline ends. The CDR3 DNA is TGCGCCAGCAGCTTGGTGGAGGGAGCTGGGAACATTCAGTACTTC. Its translation is CASSLVEGAGNIQYF.

The rearrangement links TRBV5-6 to TRBJ1-6, with TRBD1 as a possible D gene (5 bases). CDR3 length: 18 residues. Germline V lookup: CDR1 SGHDT, CDR2 YYEEEE. Deletions cut 0 bases from V and 1 base from J, with 14 bases between. The CDR3 coding sequence is TGTGCCAGCAGCTTGGTTGGGGCTTCGCAGTCCTATAATTCACCCCTCCACTTT. Translation gives CASSLVGASQSYNSPLHF.